The T cell receptor (beta chain) under discussion was sequenced for a study of control samples from healthy donors and cancer patients. Here immunoSEQ multiplex PCR was the method, and the copy in TCRdb shows in-frame clones only, minus some. This table holds 100,000 to 150,000 clones, around 93% found once. The CDR3 has 14 residues. Deletions cut 1 base from V and 2 bases from J, with 7 bases between. The germline V gene encodes CDR1 SGHNT and CDR2 YENEEA. The chain is built from TRBV11-3 and TRBJ2-3; D ambiguous. This clonotype was sampled from a man aged 18 to 35 in good health. The sample consisted of blood. CDR3 sequence (DNA): TGTGCCAGCAGCTTAGGACGGACCACAGATACGCAGTATTTT. Translation: CASSLGRTTDTQYF.